These T cell receptor beta chains were read from a single sample in a study of shared clonotypes between healthy human individuals. Some clones are missing from TCRdb's copy, which holds only in-frame ones; the method was immunoSEQ multiplex PCR. The sample has about 1.5 million clones; about 98% are singletons. The sample was naive CD4+ T cells sorted from blood. These TCRs come from a man between 25 and 39 years old in good health. Both conserved end residues are part of each CDR3. The order of the fields is D gene, V gene, clone size, J gene, CDR3 length, CDR3 DNA, CDR3 protein. A D gene is named only where the DNA matches it firmly. Some rows mark clone size as missing; the rest say once, few, many or name a class of expanded clone.

-,TRBV5-4,-,TRBJ2-1,15,TGTGCCAGCAGCTCGACCTTTCTGGGAAACAATGAGCAGTTCTTC,CASSSTFLGNNEQFF
-,TRBV28,-,TRBJ2-7,12,TGTGCCAGCAGTTTATTCAGATACGAGCAGTACTTC,CASSLFRYEQYF
-,TRBV5-4,-,TRBJ2-1,13,TGTGCCAGCAGCTCCCTTTCCTACAATGAGCAGTTCTTC,CASSSLSYNEQFF
TRBD1,TRBV7-9,-,TRBJ2-2,18,TGTGCCAGCACCCAAAACCTTGTCCGGGACAGATACACCGGGGAGCTGTTTTTT,CASTQNLVRDRYTGELFF
-,TRBV9,-,TRBJ2-1,12,TGTGCCAGCAGCGTAGCTTGGGATGAGCAGTTCTTC,CASSVAWDEQFF
-,TRBV29-1,-,TRBJ2-1,12,TGCAGCGTTCAACAGGGAATAGCCGAGGGGTTCTTC,CSVQQGIAEGFF
-,TRBV19,-,TRBJ1-1,13,TGTGCCAGTAGTATGGCACTGAACACTGAAGCTTTCTTT,CASSMALNTEAFF
TRBD1,TRBV7-9,-,TRBJ1-2,15,TGTGCCAGCAGCCACCAGGGGGGCACTAACTATGGCTACACCTTC,CASSHQGGTNYGYTF
-,TRBV9,-,TRBJ2-2,14,TGTGCCAAACCTCCGACTAGTTCCACCGGGGAGCTGTTTTTT,CAKPPTSSTGELFF
TRBD1,TRBV9,-,TRBJ2-5,16,TGTGCCAGCAGCGTTGGCACAGGGGAAGTGTGGGAGACCCAGTACTTC,CASSVGTGEVWETQYF
-,TRBV7-2,once,TRBJ1-2,12,TGTGCCAGCAGCTTAGTAATGCATGGCTACACCTTC,CASSLVMHGYTF
TRBD2,TRBV6-5,-,TRBJ2-1,16,TGTGCCAGCAGCTACACACTAGCGGGAGTAGGTATGGAGCAGTTCTTC,CASSYTLAGVGMEQFF
-,TRBV5-4,-,TRBJ2-7,15,TGTGCCAGCAGCCGTCCGGGGGCGAGGGAGCGGGCGCAGTACTTC,CASSRPGARERAQYF
-,TRBV2,once,TRBJ2-1,19,TGTGCCAGCAGGGCTTCCGGACGCCTAACCCAGGGCTCCTACAATGAGCAGTTCTTC,CASRASGRLTQGSYNEQFF
-,TRBV5-4,-,TRBJ2-7,14,TGTGCCAGCAGCTCCGCAAAAGTGCCCTACGAGCAGTACTTC,CASSSAKVPYEQYF
TRBD2,TRBV27,once,TRBJ2-3,15,TGTGCCAGCAGTAGACTAGCAGGGAGAGGAGATACGCAGTATTTT,CASSRLAGRGDTQYF
-,TRBV10-3,-,TRBJ2-5,12,TGTGCCATCAGTGAGGGACAAGAGACCCAGTACTTC,CAISEGQETQYF
TRBD2,TRBV7-2,-,TRBJ2-7,15,TGTGCCAGCAGCCCCCAAGCGGGAGCTCTGAGCGAGCAGTACTTC,CASSPQAGALSEQYF
TRBD1,TRBV28,-,TRBJ2-7,13,TGTGCCAGCAGTTCAGGGGGCAACTACGAGCAGTACTTC,CASSSGGNYEQYF
-,TRBV5-1,-,TRBJ1-1,14,TGCGCCAGTAATCTAGGGGCGGGTGCCACTGAAGCTTTCTTT,CASNLGAGATEAFF
-,TRBV6-6,-,TRBJ1-3,14,TGTGCCAGCAGTAGAGGGCCCTCTGGAAACACCATATATTTT,CASSRGPSGNTIYF
TRBD2,TRBV7-2,-,TRBJ2-7,17,TGTGCCAGCAGTTCACGACCGGGACTAGCGGGAGGAAGGGAGCAGTACTTC,CASSSRPGLAGGREQYF
-,TRBV9,-,TRBJ2-7,15,TGTGCCAGCAGCGTAGGTCAGGCAGATCTCTACGAGCAGTACTTC,CASSVGQADLYEQYF
-,TRBV30,-,TRBJ2-7,15,TGTGCCTGGGAAGCGAGGGAGGGGGTATCTTACGAGCAGTACTTC,CAWEAREGVSYEQYF
-,TRBV18,-,TRBJ2-7,16,TGTGCCAGCTCACTGGGGTGGAGGGTCCCAAAATTCGAGCAGTACTTC,CASSLGWRVPKFEQYF
-,TRBV15,-,TRBJ2-7,17,TGTGCCACCAGCAGAATCGTGGGACCCGGGGGCACGGGCGAGCAGTACTTC,CATSRIVGPGGTGEQYF
-,TRBV18,-,TRBJ1-1,16,TGTGCCAGCTCACCTCGAGAGGACAGCGGGAACACTGAAGCTTTCTTT,CASSPREDSGNTEAFF
TRBD2,TRBV5-1,-,TRBJ2-7,14,TGCGCCAGCAGCTCCGGAACTAGCGCCTACGAGCAGTACTTC,CASSSGTSAYEQYF
TRBD2,TRBV5-6,-,TRBJ2-2,16,TGTGCCAGCAGCCTTCGGGTAGCGGGGCACACCGGGGAGCTGTTTTTT,CASSLRVAGHTGELFF
-,TRBV7-2,few,TRBJ2-1,12,TGTGCCAGCAGACCCAGGGTGAATGAGCAGTTCTTC,CASRPRVNEQFF
-,TRBV6-6,-,TRBJ1-5,14,TGTGCCAGCAGTTTGAGTGCAGGCGATCAGCCCCAGCATTTT,CASSLSAGDQPQHF
TRBD2,TRBV11-2,-,TRBJ2-1,16,TGTGCCAGCAGCCCCCGACTAGCGGGACCCTACAATGAGCAGTTCTTC,CASSPRLAGPYNEQFF
-,TRBV21-1,-,TRBJ2-7,20,TGTGCCAGCAGCACCCTCGGCCCGGGTTGCGGGAGGATAGTGGGCTACGAGCAGTACTTC,CASSTLGPGCGRIVGYEQYF